This is a list of T cell receptor beta chains from one sample in a study of blood T cell repertoires in COVID-19. Clones were read by immunoSEQ multiplex PCR, and TCRdb kept only the in-frame ones, dropping some. The sample includes 250,000 or so clones, about 79% seen only once; the top ten take about 2.3%. Source material: peripheral blood. These receptors originate from a man between 40 and 49 years old who had recovered from COVID-19. The CDR3 runs from the conserved cysteine through the conserved F or W. D genes are given only for firm matches. Clone size is shown for a subset of rows, as once, few, many or a class of expanded clone.

v_gene: TRBV5-6
j_gene: TRBJ2-7
abundance: .
d_gene: .
CDR3aa: CASSPSKGRASYEQYF
CDR3nt: TGTGCCAGCAGCCCCTCTAAGGGCAGGGCCTCCTACGAGCAGTACTTC

v_gene: TRBV10-1
j_gene: TRBJ2-7
abundance: .
d_gene: .
CDR3aa: CASKVGTHPPSSSYEQYF
CDR3nt: TGCGCCAGCAAGGTGGGGACTCACCCTCCCTCTAGCTCCTACGAGCAGTACTTC

v_gene: TRBV5-5
j_gene: TRBJ2-7
abundance: .
d_gene: TRBD1
CDR3aa: CASSDRDRYTNSYEQYF
CDR3nt: TGTGCCAGCAGCGACCGGGACAGATATACAAACTCCTACGAGCAGTACTTC

v_gene: TRBV7-2
j_gene: TRBJ2-4
abundance: .
d_gene: .
CDR3aa: CASSFYWGRLAKNIQYF
CDR3nt: TGTGCCAGCAGCTTCTACTGGGGCCGACTAGCCAAAAACATTCAGTACTTC

v_gene: TRBV7-2
j_gene: TRBJ1-4
abundance: .
d_gene: .
CDR3aa: CASSLINGIGKLFF
CDR3nt: TGTGCCAGCAGCTTAATTAACGGGATAGGAAAACTGTTTTTT

v_gene: TRBV5-1
j_gene: TRBJ1-2
abundance: .
d_gene: TRBD1
CDR3aa: CASSSTTGAYGYTF
CDR3nt: TGCGCCAGCAGCTCGACAACAGGGGCGTATGGCTACACCTTC

v_gene: TRBV13
j_gene: TRBJ2-5
abundance: .
d_gene: TRBD2
CDR3aa: CASSPRSSGIYQETQYF
CDR3nt: TGTGCCAGCAGCCCGCGGTCCAGCGGGATATACCAAGAGACCCAGTACTTC

v_gene: TRBV10-3
j_gene: TRBJ1-5
abundance: .
d_gene: .
CDR3aa: CAISEFRSNQPQHF
CDR3nt: TGTGCCATCAGTGAATTTAGAAGCAATCAGCCCCAGCATTTT

v_gene: TRBV6-5
j_gene: TRBJ1-1
abundance: once
d_gene: .
CDR3aa: CASSYSAGRTEAFF
CDR3nt: TGTGCCAGCAGTTACTCGGCAGGGAGGACTGAAGCTTTCTTT

v_gene: TRBV7-2
j_gene: TRBJ2-3
abundance: .
d_gene: TRBD2
CDR3aa: CASSLDGGRNTDTQYF
CDR3nt: TGTGCCAGCAGCTTAGATGGCGGGAGGAACACAGATACGCAGTATTTT

v_gene: TRBV7-2
j_gene: TRBJ2-3
abundance: .
d_gene: TRBD2
CDR3aa: CASSPGLAAADTQYF
CDR3nt: TGTGCCAGCAGTCCGGGACTAGCGGCAGCAGATACGCAGTATTTT

v_gene: TRBV24-1
j_gene: TRBJ2-3
abundance: .
d_gene: .
CDR3aa: CATMGTGDTQYF
CDR3nt: TGTGCCACGATGGGCACGGGGGATACGCAGTATTTT

v_gene: TRBV5-1
j_gene: TRBJ2-7
abundance: .
d_gene: TRBD1
CDR3aa: CASSLSFGTGLAYEQYF
CDR3nt: TGCGCCAGCAGCTTGTCTTTCGGGACAGGGCTTGCCTACGAGCAGTACTTC

v_gene: TRBV18
j_gene: TRBJ2-3
abundance: .
d_gene: TRBD1
CDR3aa: CASQQGLSTDTQYF
CDR3nt: TGTGCCAGCCAACAGGGGTTAAGCACAGATACGCAGTATTTT

v_gene: TRBV15
j_gene: TRBJ1-3
abundance: .
d_gene: .
CDR3aa: CATSNRAPYSGNTIYF
CDR3nt: TGTGCCACCAGCAACCGAGCACCTTACTCTGGAAACACCATATATTTT

v_gene: TRBV3-1/TRBV3-2
j_gene: TRBJ2-3
abundance: .
d_gene: TRBD2
CDR3aa: CASSQVAGSTDTQYF
CDR3nt: TGTGCCAGCAGCCAAGTAGCGGGATCCACAGATACGCAGTATTTT

v_gene: TRBV12-3/TRBV12-4
j_gene: TRBJ2-1
abundance: .
d_gene: TRBD2
CDR3aa: CASSLLLGGVQFF
CDR3nt: TGTGCCAGCAGTTTATTGTTGGGGGGGGTGCAGTTCTTC

v_gene: TRBV6-5
j_gene: TRBJ2-5
abundance: .
d_gene: .
CDR3aa: CASSYPPDTKETQYF
CDR3nt: TGTGCCAGCAGTTACCCCCCCGATACTAAAGAGACCCAGTACTTC

v_gene: TRBV2
j_gene: TRBJ1-4
abundance: .
d_gene: .
CDR3aa: CASSESVVRASRDEKLFF
CDR3nt: TGTGCCAGCAGTGAATCGGTGGTGAGGGCCTCTAGGGATGAAAAACTGTTTTTT

v_gene: TRBV19
j_gene: TRBJ1-1
abundance: .
d_gene: .
CDR3aa: CASRNWGQVAFF
CDR3nt: TGTGCCAGTAGGAACTGGGGACAAGTTGCTTTCTTT

v_gene: TRBV27
j_gene: TRBJ2-3
abundance: .
d_gene: .
CDR3aa: CASSFSAEDTQYF
CDR3nt: TGTGCCAGCAGTTTTAGCGCGGAAGATACGCAGTATTTT

v_gene: TRBV5-1
j_gene: TRBJ2-7
abundance: .
d_gene: TRBD1
CDR3aa: CASSLSETGEEQYF
CDR3nt: TGCGCCAGCAGCTTGTCCGAGACAGGGGAAGAGCAGTACTTC

v_gene: TRBV4-3
j_gene: TRBJ2-5
abundance: few
d_gene: TRBD2
CDR3aa: CASSPGLAGPETQYF
CDR3nt: TGCGCCAGCAGCCCGGGACTAGCGGGACCGGAGACCCAGTACTTC

v_gene: TRBV7-9
j_gene: TRBJ1-1
abundance: .
d_gene: TRBD1
CDR3aa: CASSLVKDRTNTEAFF
CDR3nt: TGTGCCAGCAGCTTAGTAAAGGACAGGACGAACACTGAAGCTTTCTTT

v_gene: TRBV7-8
j_gene: TRBJ1-3
abundance: .
d_gene: TRBD1
CDR3aa: CASSSPGTGSGNTIYF
CDR3nt: TGTGCCAGCAGCTCACCCGGGACAGGCTCTGGAAACACCATATATTTT

v_gene: TRBV11-3
j_gene: TRBJ1-4
abundance: once
d_gene: .
CDR3aa: CASKAGSDEKLFF
CDR3nt: TGTGCCAGCAAGGCAGGGTCGGATGAAAAACTGTTTTTT

v_gene: TRBV11-2
j_gene: TRBJ1-2
abundance: .
d_gene: .
CDR3aa: CASSLDRSTGPGVYGYTF
CDR3nt: TGTGCCAGCAGCTTAGATCGTAGCACCGGCCCCGGGGTTTATGGCTACACCTTC

v_gene: TRBV7-8
j_gene: TRBJ2-1
abundance: .
d_gene: .
CDR3aa: CASRRWGEGDPNEQFF
CDR3nt: TGTGCCAGCCGTCGGTGGGGGGAGGGGGATCCCAATGAGCAGTTCTTC

v_gene: TRBV12-5
j_gene: TRBJ2-7
abundance: .
d_gene: .
CDR3aa: CASGFGDRTSYEQYF
CDR3nt: TGTGCTAGTGGTTTCGGCGACAGGACCTCCTACGAGCAGTACTTC

v_gene: TRBV7-2
j_gene: TRBJ1-2
abundance: .
d_gene: .
CDR3aa: CASSLVTGRGIGGYTF
CDR3nt: TGTGCCAGCAGCTTAGTAACCGGACGGGGGATTGGTGGCTACACCTTC

v_gene: TRBV11-3
j_gene: TRBJ1-1
abundance: .
d_gene: .
CDR3aa: CASSDAGFPEAFF
CDR3nt: TGTGCCAGCAGCGACGCAGGGTTCCCTGAAGCTTTCTTT

v_gene: TRBV10-3
j_gene: TRBJ2-5
abundance: .
d_gene: TRBD2
CDR3aa: CAISVGTSGNVYETQYF
CDR3nt: TGTGCCATCAGTGTCGGGACTAGCGGGAATGTGTATGAGACCCAGTACTTC

v_gene: TRBV6-2/TRBV6-3
j_gene: TRBJ1-1
abundance: once
d_gene: .
CDR3aa: CASSDGMNTEAFF
CDR3nt: TGTGCCAGCAGCGACGGGATGAACACCGAAGCTTTCTTT

v_gene: TRBV14
j_gene: TRBJ2-7
abundance: .
d_gene: .
CDR3aa: CASSQARSDSYEQYF
CDR3nt: TGTGCCAGCAGCCAAGCTCGCTCCGATAGCTACGAGCAGTACTTC

v_gene: TRBV6-1
j_gene: TRBJ2-7
abundance: .
d_gene: .
CDR3aa: CASSEGLVQTYEQYF
CDR3nt: TGTGCCAGCAGTGAAGGGCTAGTTCAGACCTACGAGCAGTACTTC

v_gene: TRBV5-4
j_gene: TRBJ1-1
abundance: .
d_gene: TRBD1
CDR3aa: CASSLADRVGTEAFF
CDR3nt: TGTGCCAGCAGCTTGGCAGACAGGGTTGGCACTGAAGCTTTCTTT

v_gene: TRBV9
j_gene: TRBJ2-7
abundance: .
d_gene: .
CDR3aa: CASSVGADSYEQYF
CDR3nt: TGTGCCAGCAGCGTAGGGGCAGACTCCTACGAGCAGTACTTC

v_gene: TRBV6-5
j_gene: TRBJ1-2
abundance: .
d_gene: TRBD1
CDR3aa: CASIFDRGTGGYTF
CDR3nt: TGTGCCAGCATTTTCGACAGGGGCACTGGTGGCTACACCTTC

v_gene: TRBV21-1
j_gene: TRBJ1-1
abundance: few
d_gene: .
CDR3aa: CASSKGRPMNTEAFF
CDR3nt: TGTGCCAGCAGCAAAGGGCGGCCCATGAACACTGAAGCTTTCTTT

v_gene: TRBV5-5
j_gene: TRBJ2-5
abundance: .
d_gene: TRBD1
CDR3aa: CASSSGDRPYQETQYF
CDR3nt: TGTGCCAGCAGCTCCGGGGACAGGCCGTACCAAGAGACCCAGTACTTC

v_gene: TRBV7-6
j_gene: TRBJ2-7
abundance: .
d_gene: .
CDR3aa: CASSPFNTGTHEQYF
CDR3nt: TGTGCCAGCAGCCCATTTAACACAGGAACCCACGAGCAGTACTTC

v_gene: TRBV7-2
j_gene: TRBJ1-2
abundance: .
d_gene: .
CDR3aa: CASSRSQGTEGYTF
CDR3nt: TGTGCCAGCAGCCGCAGCCAGGGGACGGAAGGCTACACCTTC

v_gene: TRBV5-1
j_gene: TRBJ2-7
abundance: .
d_gene: TRBD2
CDR3aa: CASSPSSGGTYEQYF
CDR3nt: TGCGCCAGCAGCCCATCTAGCGGGGGGACCTACGAGCAGTACTTC

v_gene: TRBV10-2
j_gene: TRBJ2-1
abundance: .
d_gene: .
CDR3aa: CASSETGSSYNEQFF
CDR3nt: TGCGCCAGCAGTGAGACGGGGAGCTCCTACAATGAGCAGTTCTTC

v_gene: TRBV4-3
j_gene: TRBJ2-1
abundance: .
d_gene: .
CDR3aa: CASGRDSYNEQFF
CDR3nt: TGCGCCAGCGGGCGGGACAGCTACAATGAGCAGTTCTTC

v_gene: TRBV24-1
j_gene: TRBJ1-1
abundance: .
d_gene: .
CDR3aa: CATSTTLRTSQGTEAFF
CDR3nt: TGTGCCACCAGCACTACCCTCAGGACCAGCCAGGGGACTGAAGCTTTCTTT

v_gene: TRBV12-3/TRBV12-4
j_gene: TRBJ1-2
abundance: .
d_gene: .
CDR3aa: CASSRGGWNGYTF
CDR3nt: TGTGCCAGCAGTCGCGGGGGGTGGAATGGCTACACCTTC

v_gene: TRBV18
j_gene: TRBJ1-2
abundance: .
d_gene: TRBD1
CDR3aa: CASSPERDSYGYTF
CDR3nt: TGTGCCAGCTCACCTGAGAGGGACAGCTATGGCTACACCTTC

v_gene: TRBV2
j_gene: TRBJ2-3
abundance: .
d_gene: .
CDR3aa: CASSEVARGSQYF
CDR3nt: TGTGCCAGCAGTGAAGTGGCTAGGGGATCGCAGTATTTT

v_gene: TRBV5-6
j_gene: TRBJ2-7
abundance: .
d_gene: TRBD1
CDR3aa: CASSLSRDSPYEQYF
CDR3nt: TGTGCCAGCAGCTTATCCCGGGACAGCCCCTACGAGCAGTACTTC

v_gene: TRBV5-5
j_gene: TRBJ1-2
abundance: .
d_gene: .
CDR3aa: CASSSQGLDGYTF
CDR3nt: TGTGCCAGCAGCTCCCAGGGTCTGGATGGCTACACCTTC

v_gene: TRBV27
j_gene: TRBJ2-5
abundance: .
d_gene: .
CDR3aa: CASSPRAPWETQYF
CDR3nt: TGTGCCAGCAGCCCGCGGGCACCCTGGGAGACCCAGTACTTC